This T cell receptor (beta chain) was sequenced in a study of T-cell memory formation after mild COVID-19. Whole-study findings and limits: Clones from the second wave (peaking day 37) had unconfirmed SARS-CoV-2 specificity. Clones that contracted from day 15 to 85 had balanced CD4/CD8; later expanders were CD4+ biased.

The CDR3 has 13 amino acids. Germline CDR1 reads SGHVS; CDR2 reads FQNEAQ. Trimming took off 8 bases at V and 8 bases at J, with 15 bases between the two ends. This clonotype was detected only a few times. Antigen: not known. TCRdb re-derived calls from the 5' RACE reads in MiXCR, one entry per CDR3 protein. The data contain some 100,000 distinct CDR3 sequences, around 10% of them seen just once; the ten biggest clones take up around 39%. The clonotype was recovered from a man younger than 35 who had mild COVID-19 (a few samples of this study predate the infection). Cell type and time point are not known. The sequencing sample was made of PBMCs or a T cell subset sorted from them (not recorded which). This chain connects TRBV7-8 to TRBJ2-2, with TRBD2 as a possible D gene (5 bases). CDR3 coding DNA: TGTGCCAGCTTCCCTTGGGAGACGGGGGAGCTGTTTTTT. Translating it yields CASFPWETGELFF.